Presented here are 5 T cell receptor beta chains from one specimen sequenced in a study of blood T cells in healthy people across ages. Next came a second PCR, run for about 6 to 12 cycles, which used a sample-barcoded 5' primer along with a J-beta primer mix. TCRdb processed the 5' RACE reads anew with MiXCR; each CDR3 protein has one entry. Here the sample spans around 1,100,000 distinct CDR3 sequences, more than 30% being singletons. Sequenced sample: blood. These receptors were taken from a man between 18 and 35 years old in good health.

The J gene is TRBJ2-5, the V gene TRBV6-2 or TRBV6-3; the match to TRBD1 covers 7 bases. This CDR3 spans 15 amino acids. V dropped 3 bases and J dropped 2; count of bases not matched to a gene: 6. Germline V gene data show CDR1 as MNHEY and CDR2 as SVGEGT. The CDR3 here is CASSYPDRVQETQYF. CDR3 sequence (DNA): TGTGCCAGCAGTTATCCCGACAGGGTTCAAGAGACCCAGTACTTC.

This clonotype was observed at least ten times. This sequence joins TRBV7-2 and TRBJ2-7, with unresolved D. V was clipped by 1 base and J by 3 bases, with 10 bases between them. Germline assignment: CDR1 SGHTA and CDR2 FQGNSA. This CDR3 region has 14 residues. The CDR3 protein is CASSLVGNLYEQYF. The CDR3 nucleotides are TGTGCCAGCAGCTTAGTAGGGAACCTCTACGAGCAGTACTTC.

This clonotype was seen more than once but under ten times. The DNA for the CDR3 is TGTGCCAGCAGCGTAGGCACAGGGGGCTACCCCTACACCTTC. Translation: CASSVGTGGYPYTF. The chain couples TRBV9 to TRBJ1-2, with 9 positions matching TRBD1. Germline V lookup: CDR1 SGDLS, CDR2 YYNGEE. The CDR3 length is 14 residues. V was pared by 0 bases and J by 10 bases, with 7 bases of the junction left unmatched.

This clonotype was seen only a few times. The V and J genes are TRBV25-1 and TRBJ1-1; D not certain. From germline, CDR1 is MGHDK and CDR2 SYGVNS. V was cut by 2 bases and J by 1 base, with 8 bases left in between. This CDR3 region has 14 residues. CDR3 residues: CASSEGHPNTEAFF. DNA of the CDR3: TGTGCCAGCAGTGAAGGGCACCCGAACACTGAAGCTTTCTTT.

This clonotype was picked up a small number of times. The chain is built from TRBV27 and TRBJ2-4, with D perhaps TRBD2 (6 bases). Matching the DNA end better, TRBJ2-7 makes the J call doubtful. The length of the CDR3 is 16 residues. The germline gives CDR1 MNHEY, CDR2 SMNVEV (reference sequence). The CDR3 region has the DNA TGTGCCAGCAGTTTATCGGGCGGAGGGGCCAGCTACGAGCAGTACTTC. Its protein is CASSLSGGGASYEQYF.